This TCR beta chain was sequenced for a study of T cells after yellow fever vaccination. The study's findings and limits: CD4 and CD8 compartments shared a small share of clonotypes.

In TCRdb, the 5' RACE reads were re-called with MiXCR into one record per CDR3 protein. The sample holds roughly 500,000 distinct CDR3 sequences, 19% seen once. This CDR3 spans 14 amino acids. Germline V gene lookup returns CDR1 SGDLS and CDR2 YYNGEE. The germline V and J ends were trimmed by 0 bases and 3 bases, with 8 bases remaining between them. Notes on this clonotype: What it binds is unknown.

Sequencing was performed on PBMCs, taken 15 days after the yellow fever booster vaccination. The chain employs TRBV9 and TRBJ2-3; D call uncertain. The receptor was derived from a man between 25 and 39 years old who received the YFV17D yellow fever vaccine. The CDR3 protein is CASSVEGRTDTQYF. CDR3 nucleotides: TGTGCCAGCAGCGTAGAGGGTCGGACAGATACGCAGTATTTT. The variable domain in full, completed from reference TRBV9 and TRBJ2-3, reads DSGVTQTPKHLITATGQRVTLRCSPRSGDLSVYWYQQSLDQGLQFLIQYYNGEERAKGNILERFSAQQFPDLHSELNLSSLELGDSALYFCASSVEGRTDTQYFGPGTRLTVL.